The 5 T cell receptor beta chains listed next were all sequenced from one sample in a study of OX40 agonist ivuxolimab in advanced cancers. Profiling relied on immunoSEQ multiplex PCR, and the TCRdb table lists in-frame clones only, not all of them. The table lists roughly 50,000 clones, 75% to 90% of them singletons. This specimen was CD4+ or CD8+ T cells sorted from blood, taken in a trial of the OX40 agonist ivuxolimab. The receptors here all came from an adult with an advanced solid tumor such as melanoma, head and neck, liver or kidney cancer.

This chain uses TRBV30 with TRBJ2-2; D possibly matches TRBD1 or TRBD2 (7 bases each). CDR1 and CDR2 from the germline V gene are GTSNPN and SVGIG (reference sequence). The V gene lost 4 bases and the J gene lost 0 bases, with 12 bases spanning the gap. This CDR3 region has 15 residues. The CDR3 region is CAWKAGGANTGELFF. CDR3 nucleotides: TGTGCCTGGAAGGCAGGGGGGGCGAACACCGGGGAGCTGTTTTTT.

The chain carries TRBV20-1 and TRBJ2-1, with TRBD2 matching over 7 bases. The CDR3 extends over 11 amino acids. Germline CDR1 and CDR2: DFQATT and SNEGSKA (reference sequence). The junction had 7 bases not matched to a gene; V was cut back by 4 bases and J by 13 bases. DNA of the CDR3: TGCAGTGCTACTCCGGGACTACGTCAGTTCTTC. Its translation: CSATPGLRQFF.

J is TRBJ1-1 and V is TRBV2; D remains ambiguous. V gave up 2 bases and J gave up 3 bases, with 10 bases separating them. Germline V CDR1 and CDR2: SNHLY, FYNNEI. The CDR3 extends over 14 amino acids. For the CDR3, the DNA is TGTGCCAGCAGTGAATTATCGGGATACACTGAAGCTTTCTTT. This sequence encodes CASSELSGYTEAFF.

The V and J genes are TRBV11-2 and TRBJ2-7; 9 nucleotides align to TRBD1. V lost 5 bases to trimming and J lost 3 bases; unmatched junction nucleotides: 11. The V gene's germline CDR1 is SGHAT and CDR2 FQNNGV. The CDR3 consists of 16 residues. CDR3 in amino acids: CASSPGVGTGYYEQYF. As DNA, the CDR3 is TGTGCCAGCAGCCCGGGGGTAGGGACAGGGTACTACGAGCAGTACTTC. Filled out from reference TRBV11-2 and TRBJ2-7, the complete variable domain reads EAGVAQSPRYKIIEKRQSVAFWCNPISGHATLYWYQQILGQGPKLLIQFQNNGVVDDSQLPKDRFSAERLKGVDSTLKIQPAKLEDSAVYLCASSPGVGTGYYEQYFGPGTRLTVT.

The chain uses TRBV30 and TRBJ2-7; D remains ambiguous. V gave up 4 bases and J gave up 4 bases, with 11 bases separating them. Germline V gives CDR1 GTSNPN, CDR2 SVGIG (reference sequence). The CDR3 spans 12 residues. For the CDR3, the DNA is TGTGCCTGGACCTCGGGCCAATACGAGCAGTACTTC. It yields the protein CAWTSGQYEQYF.